One T cell receptor (beta chain) is described in this entry. The target of this receptor is not known. No much larger clonotype is one base removed from it; base qualities were not supplied. The protocol used for the library was the immunoSEQ multiplex PCR assay. Alongside multiparametric flow cytometry, deep sequencing of rearranged TCR beta loci was used to profile the T cell repertoires. TCRdb's version of the immuneACCESS table is confined to in-frame rearrangements and falls short of the full clone set. An unresolved V gene accounts for under half of the shortfall where checked; the remainder is of unknown origin. The sample table shows roughly 76,000 clones, and roughly 92% are seen once. Clones ranked in the top ten supply about 2.2% of the sample. The CDR3 runs 14 amino acids, cysteine and phenylalanine included. Of the read, only the CDR3 DNA is kept; its 42 bases are in frame from base 1. Trimming at the junction amounts to 5 bases on V and 3 bases on J, and the germline ends lie 11 bases apart. As encoded in the germline V gene, CDR1 is MDHEN while CDR2 is SYDVKM.

This sample is drawn from a study of lymphopenia after photon versus proton radiotherapy (dated by TCRdb to 2018 to 2020). About the investigation overall: In patients with gastrointestinal tumors who developed high-grade lymphopenia, the study compared the immunological effects of photon radiation therapy with those of proton radiation therapy. The approximately 20 patients in the cohort had gastrointestinal tumors, were treated with either photon or proton therapy, and subsequently developed lymphopenia. The study aimed to characterize how the two radiation modalities differ in their impact on the immune system.

Study-level results and caveats: The survival association was assessed only in patients who died, and better survival with proton therapy was presented by the authors as a possibility rather than a demonstrated result. During treatment, patients who received proton therapy stayed relatively stable, whereas patients who received photon therapy lost naive T cells and TCR diversity and gained effector/memory populations. After the lymphocyte count nadir, photon-treated repertoires showed oligoclonal expansion, especially of CD8+ Temra cells, which drove the drop in diversity. Across the cohort, among patients who died, a greater drop in TCR diversity after the nadir was inversely correlated with overall survival time.

The chain uses TRBV28 and TRBJ1-5; D gene: possibly TRBD1, on 5 matching bases. This specimen was peripheral blood, taken from a patient treated with photon-based radiotherapy. This sequence originates from a woman aged 40 to 50 with cholangiocarcinoma. The CDR3 protein: CASSVQGYNQPQHF. The DNA sequence is given as TGTGCCAGCAGTGTCCAGGGTTACAATCAGCCCCAGCATTTT.